This TCR beta chain was obtained from a study of cytomegalovirus exposure and HLA in healthy donors. The PCR used 60 Vbeta and 13 Jbeta primers. Produced via immunoSEQ multiplex PCR; TCRdb's table is partial and in-frame only. This table has 100,000 to 150,000 clones, over 60% appearing once. The table lists this clone with a few counts. The antigen is undetermined. The V segment lost 2 bases and the J segment 12 bases; nucleotides outside the gene matches: 9. This CDR3 comprises 13 residues. The germline gives CDR1 SGHRS, CDR2 YFSETQ. Study observations and caveats: With further analysis later on, most CMV-associated TCR beta chains appeared HLA-restricted. Solely CMV serostatus was available to characterize immune exposure.

The receptor was isolated from a woman aged 55 to 70 in good health and CMV-seropositive. What was sequenced was PBMCs. V usage is TRBV5-1 and J usage is TRBJ1-1; the match to TRBD1 covers 8 bases. The CDR3 protein is CASSFQGAELPFF. The CDR3 DNA follows: TGCGCCAGCAGCTTTCAGGGGGCAGAGCTGCCTTTCTTT.